Given below is one TCR beta chain in context. The antigen is unknown. The data were taken from a study of a mutant IDH1 vaccine in newly diagnosed glioma. The data were produced by immunoSEQ multiplex PCR, yet TCRdb's version contains in-frame clones alone and is incomplete. The sample lists 95,000 to 120,000 clones; around 90% were seen once. Time point meaning: week 11, during vaccination. In every dose of vaccine, 300 ug of mutant IDH1 20-mer peptide was given alongside topical imiquimod. Germline CDR1 and CDR2: MDHEN and SYDVKM. The CDR3 extends over 21 amino acids. J lost 0 bases, V lost 3 bases, and 12 bases had no gene match.

The clonotype comes from a woman in her 50s with glioma. The specimen comprised PBMCs, sampled from a glioma patient whose treatment included an IDH1 peptide vaccine. This rearrangement joins TRBV28 to TRBJ2-3, with TRBD2 matching 16 bases. In nucleotides, the CDR3 is TGTGCCAGCAGTTTTAGGGGACTAGCGGGAGGGCCCCGATTTAGCACAGATACGCAGTATTTT. Protein sequence: CASSFRGLAGGPRFSTDTQYF.